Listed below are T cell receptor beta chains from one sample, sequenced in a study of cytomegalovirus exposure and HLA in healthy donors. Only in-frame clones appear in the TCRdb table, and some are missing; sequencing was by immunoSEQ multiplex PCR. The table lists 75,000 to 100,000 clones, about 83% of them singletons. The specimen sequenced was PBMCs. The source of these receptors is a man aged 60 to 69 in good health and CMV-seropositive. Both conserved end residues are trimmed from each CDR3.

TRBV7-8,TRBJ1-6,ASSLAFGGTGVSPLH
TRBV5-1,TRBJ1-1,ASRTQPSMNTEAF
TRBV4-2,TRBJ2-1,ASSQSLASFYNEQF
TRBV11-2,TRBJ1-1,ASSLRSWGDTEAF
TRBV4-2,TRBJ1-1,ASSQAGTGDTEAF
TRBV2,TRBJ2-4,ASSAFILIQY
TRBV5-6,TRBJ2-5,ASSFWGPWETQY
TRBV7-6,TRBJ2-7,ASSLATARRAHEQY
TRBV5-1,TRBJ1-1,ASSPVPQGTSQYTEAF
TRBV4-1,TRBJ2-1,ASSQERQGTDEQF
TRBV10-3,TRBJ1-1,AINRGQGVGEAF
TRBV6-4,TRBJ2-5,ASSDSPGQTQY
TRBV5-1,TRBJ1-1,ASSLMGHAGVKSEAF
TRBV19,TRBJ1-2,ASSFPRQAAKGGYT
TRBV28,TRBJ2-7,ASSLRGTGVTEQY
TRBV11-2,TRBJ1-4,ASSLGLFNEKLF
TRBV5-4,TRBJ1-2,ASSSGQGPVAYGYT
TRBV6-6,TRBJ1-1,ASSRIGGNTEAF
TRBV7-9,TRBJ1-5,ASSTGLSGNQPQH
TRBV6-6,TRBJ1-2,ASSFSGGGFYGYT
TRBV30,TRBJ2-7,AWSAYRGTY
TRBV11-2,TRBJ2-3,ASSFTMGLAGGTDTQY
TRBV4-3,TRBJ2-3,ASSQRTGGADTQY
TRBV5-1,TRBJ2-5,ASSLQGREETQY
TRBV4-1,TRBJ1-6,ASSQEGQGLSYNSPLH
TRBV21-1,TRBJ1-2,ASSKGSGIYYGYT
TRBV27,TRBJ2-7,ASRPSGGPYEQY
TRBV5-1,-,ASSLGPSGGGYEQY
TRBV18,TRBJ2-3,ASSPTNDRGRR
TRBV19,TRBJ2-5,ASTSGGAGKETQY
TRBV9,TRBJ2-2,ASSHGLVGTGELF
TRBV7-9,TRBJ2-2,ASSPRISTGELF
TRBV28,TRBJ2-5,ASSTARTGRRGTQY
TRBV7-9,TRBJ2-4,ASSPQGGSDKNIQY
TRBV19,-,ASSTNRVSYEQY
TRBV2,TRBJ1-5,ASSDSVAGNQPQH
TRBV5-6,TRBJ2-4,ASSLGQGQDQVIQY
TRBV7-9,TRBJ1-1,ASSPRGEMNTEAF
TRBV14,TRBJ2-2,ASSQFFGANTGELF
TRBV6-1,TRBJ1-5,ASSEAGTFFQPQH
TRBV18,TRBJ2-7,ASSPPGQFRAPLYEQY
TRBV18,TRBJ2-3,ASSPLRTGSSTDTQY
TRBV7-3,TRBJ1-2,ASSPQRGGGVYGYT
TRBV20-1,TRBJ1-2,SARDTGGYT
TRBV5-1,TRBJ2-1,ASSFLTSGGSEQF
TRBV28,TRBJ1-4,ASSHPRRDREKLF
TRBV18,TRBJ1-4,ASSPRTGWLEKLF
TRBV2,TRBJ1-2,ASSAGTGNYGYT
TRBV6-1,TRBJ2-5,ASSEEALIQGWQETQY
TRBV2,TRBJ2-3,ASSPGRAVHTDTQY
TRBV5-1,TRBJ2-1,ASSLVGQGGYNEQF
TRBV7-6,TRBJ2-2,ASSLEGARTGELF
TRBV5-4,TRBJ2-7,ASRSRDFPYEQY
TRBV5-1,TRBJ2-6,ASRRQASGANVLT
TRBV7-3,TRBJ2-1,ASSSTESSYNEQF
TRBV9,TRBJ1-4,ASSYGGGRGKLF
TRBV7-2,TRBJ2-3,ASSLAFPDTQY